This TCR beta chain originates from a study of cytomegalovirus exposure and HLA in healthy donors. Study in general: Findings of an earlier analysis included roughly 110 million unique TCR beta sequences from some 190 million T cells.

13 Jbeta primers and 60 Vbeta primers were used for the PCR. Produced via immunoSEQ multiplex PCR; TCRdb's table is partial and in-frame only. The sample carries tens of thousands of clones, more than 65% recorded once. Deletions cut 2 bases from V and 6 bases from J, with 11 bases between. Germline V gives CDR1 SNHLY, CDR2 FYNNEI. CDR3 length: 14 residues. The clonotype originates from a young woman in good health and CMV-seronegative. The sample comprised PBMCs. The chain employs TRBV2 and TRBJ2-1; possibly TRBD1 for D (6 bases). The CDR3 sequence: CASSERQGINEQFF. DNA for the CDR3: TGTGCCAGCAGTGAACGGCAGGGGATCAATGAGCAGTTCTTC.